These 8 T cell receptor beta chains came from one sample sequenced in a study of blood T cell repertoires in COVID-19. Clones were sequenced by immunoSEQ multiplex PCR, and TCRdb holds only the in-frame ones, with some missing. The table has 250,000 or so clones, approximately 85% seen once. The sequenced sample consisted of PBMCs or T cells enriched from blood (not recorded which). These receptor sequences come from a woman in her 50s who had recovered from COVID-19.

This sequence joins TRBV20-1 and TRBJ1-2; D gene uncertain. The CDR3 has 13 amino acids. The germline V and J ends were trimmed by 3 bases and 4 bases, with 12 bases remaining between them. Germline lookup yields CDR1 DFQATT and CDR2 SNEGSKA (reference sequence). CDR3 in DNA: TGCAGTGCTAGTTGGGAGTTGGGCTATGGCTACACCTTC. Protein product: CSASWELGYGYTF.

The rearrangement joins TRBV5-5 to TRBJ1-6, with a weak D call TRBD1 (6 bases). Germline assignment: CDR1 SGHKS and CDR2 YYEKEE (reference sequence). This CDR3 is built from 14 residues. Trimming stripped 2 bases from V and 8 bases from J, with 11 bases between. DNA of the CDR3: TGTGCCAGCAGCTTCGGACAGCGTTATTCACCCCTCCACTTT. It codes for CASSFGQRYSPLHF.

The V and J genes are TRBV5-8 and TRBJ1-2; 8 bases fit TRBD1. Germline lookup yields CDR1 SGHTS and CDR2 YDEGEE. There are 15 residues in the CDR3. After removal of 1 base from V and 3 bases from J, the junction contained 5 bases not matched to a gene. CDR3 loop: CASSLRQGNHYGYTF. CDR3 sequence (DNA): TGTGCCAGCAGCTTGAGACAGGGGAATCACTATGGCTACACCTTC.

The rearrangement links TRBV18 to TRBJ1-2; TRBD1 matches at 9 bases. This CDR3 has 15 amino acids. From germline, CDR1 is KGHSH and CDR2 LQKENI. Germline trimming cut 5 bases from V and 6 bases from J; bases unmatched to any gene: 10. CDR3 in DNA: TGTGCCAGCTCATCAACCGGGACAGGGAGAAATGGCTACACCTTC. It yields the protein CASSSTGTGRNGYTF. Variable domain in full (rest from reference TRBV18 and TRBJ1-2): NAGVMQNPRHLVRRRGQEARLRCSPMKGHSHVYWYRQLPEEGLKFMVYLQKENIIDESGMPKERFSAEFPKEGPSILRIQQVVRGDSAAYFCASSSTGTGRNGYTFGSGTRLTVV.

The V and J genes are TRBV7-2 and TRBJ2-7; TRBD2 matches at 12 bases. V lost 3 bases and J lost 6; bases outside the gene matches: 9. Germline V gives CDR1 SGHTA, CDR2 FQGNSA. The CDR3 length is 16 residues. CDR3 coding DNA: TGTGCCAGCAGCTTCCGTACTAGCGGGAGGAGAGGCGAGCAGTACTTC. Translated: CASSFRTSGRRGEQYF.

This clone was counted between two and nine times. The rearrangement joins TRBV11-2 to TRBJ2-2; D may be TRBD2 (7 bases). CDR3 size: 17 residues. The germline V and J ends were trimmed by 5 bases and 5 bases, with 21 bases remaining between them. CDR1 is SGHAT and CDR2 is FQNNGV in the germline V gene. The DNA for the CDR3 is TGTGCCAGCAGCCCGAGGGGAGGGGGGCGCCAGACCGGGGAGCTGTTTTTT. It specifies CASSPRGGGRQTGELFF.

The gene calls are TRBV28 and TRBJ1-1; tentatively, D is TRBD1 (6 bases). The germline V and J ends were trimmed by 6 bases and 0 bases, with 26 bases remaining between them. The V gene's germline CDR1 is MDHEN and CDR2 SYDVKM. CDR3 length: 19 residues. Here the CDR3 DNA reads TGTGCCAGCAGCCCCTTGGGGGCTTTTACTGAATTGATGAACACTGAAGCTTTCTTT. Its protein is CASSPLGAFTELMNTEAFF.

The chain employs TRBV19 and TRBJ1-1; D may be TRBD1 (5 bases). The CDR3 is 15 residues long. Trimming removed 3 bases from V and 4 bases from J, with 15 bases in between. CDR1 LNHDA and CDR2 SQIVND come from the germline V gene (reference sequence). CDR3 sequence (DNA): TGTGCCAGTAGTATCGATACCAGGGTTGTCACTGAAGCTTTCTTT. Protein product: CASSIDTRVVTEAFF.